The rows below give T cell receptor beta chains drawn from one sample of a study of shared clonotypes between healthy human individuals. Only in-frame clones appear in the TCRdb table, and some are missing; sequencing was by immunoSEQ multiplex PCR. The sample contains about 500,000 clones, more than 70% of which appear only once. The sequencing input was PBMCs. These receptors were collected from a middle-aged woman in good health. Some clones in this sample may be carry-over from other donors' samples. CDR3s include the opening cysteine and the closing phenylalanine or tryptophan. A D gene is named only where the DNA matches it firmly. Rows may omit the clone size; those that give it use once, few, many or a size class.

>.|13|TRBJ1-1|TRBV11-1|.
CASSTGALTEAFF
TGTGCCAGCAGCACCGGTGCCCTCACTGAAGCTTTCTTT
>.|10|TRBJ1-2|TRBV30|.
CAWNGNGYTF
TGTGCCTGGAATGGGAATGGCTACACCTTC
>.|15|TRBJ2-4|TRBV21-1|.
CASNTQRLAKNIQYF
TGTGCCAGCAATACACAGCGGCTAGCCAAAAACATTCAGTACTTC
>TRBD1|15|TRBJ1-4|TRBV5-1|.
CASSKTGSNNEKLFF
TGCGCCAGCAGCAAGACAGGGAGTAATAATGAAAAACTGTTTTTT
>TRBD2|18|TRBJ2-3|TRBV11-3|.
CASSLKTASGHSTDTQYF
TGTGCCAGCAGCCTAAAAACGGCTAGCGGGCACTCCACAGATACGCAGTATTTT
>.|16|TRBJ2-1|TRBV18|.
CASSPSTARGNNEQFF
TGTGCCAGCTCACCATCGACAGCTAGGGGAAACAATGAGCAGTTCTTC
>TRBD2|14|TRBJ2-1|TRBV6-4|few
CASSEGSGSNEQFF
TGTGCCAGCAGTGAGGGTAGCGGGAGCAATGAGCAGTTCTTC
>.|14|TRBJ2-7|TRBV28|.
CASSFPGDRYEQYF
TGTGCCAGCAGTTTTCCAGGGGATAGGTACGAGCAGTACTTC
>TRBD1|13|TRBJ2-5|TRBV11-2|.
CASSRDREETQYF
TGTGCCAGCAGCCGGGACAGGGAAGAGACCCAGTACTTC
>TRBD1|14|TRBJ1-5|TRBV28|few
CASSMDREEQPQHF
TGTGCCAGCAGTATGGACAGGGAAGAGCAGCCCCAGCATTTT
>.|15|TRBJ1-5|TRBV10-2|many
CASSESRGGAQPQHF
TGCGCCAGCAGTGAGTCCCGGGGAGGCGCCCAGCCCCAGCATTTT
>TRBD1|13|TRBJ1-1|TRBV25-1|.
CASARDRASEAFF
TGTGCCAGTGCCCGGGACAGGGCCTCTGAAGCTTTCTTT
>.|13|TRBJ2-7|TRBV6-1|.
CASSKPEEGRAGF
TGTGCCAGCAGTAAACCCGAGGAGGGCAGGGCGGGCTTC
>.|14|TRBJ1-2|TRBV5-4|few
CASSLDPEGYGYTF
TGTGCCAGCAGCTTGGACCCGGAGGGCTATGGCTACACCTTC
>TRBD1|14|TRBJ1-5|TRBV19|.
CASSIQGAKQPQHF
TGTGCCAGTAGTATACAGGGGGCGAAACAGCCCCAGCATTTT
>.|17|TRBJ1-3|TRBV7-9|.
CASSRFGGLSSGNTIYF
TGTGCCAGCAGCCGATTCGGGGGCCTTTCCTCTGGAAACACCATATATTTT
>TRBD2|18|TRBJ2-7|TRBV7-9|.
CASSLAASGRTSSYEQYF
TGTGCCAGCAGCTTAGCGGCTAGCGGGAGAACATCCTCCTACGAGCAGTACTTC
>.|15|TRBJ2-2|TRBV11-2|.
CASSSMGLYTGELFF
TGTGCCAGCAGCTCCATGGGGTTGTATACCGGGGAGCTGTTTTTT